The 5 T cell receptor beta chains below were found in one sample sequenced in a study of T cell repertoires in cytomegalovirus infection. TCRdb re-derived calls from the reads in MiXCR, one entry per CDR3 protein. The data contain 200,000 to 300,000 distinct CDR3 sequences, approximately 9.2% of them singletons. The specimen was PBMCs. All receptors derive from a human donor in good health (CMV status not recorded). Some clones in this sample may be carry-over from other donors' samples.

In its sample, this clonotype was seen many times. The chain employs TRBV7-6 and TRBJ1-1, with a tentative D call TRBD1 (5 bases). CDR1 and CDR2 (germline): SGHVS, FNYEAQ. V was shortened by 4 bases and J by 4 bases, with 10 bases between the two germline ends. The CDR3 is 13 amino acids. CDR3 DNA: TGTGCCAGCAGCTCCGCGGGGGTCACTGAAGCTTTCTTT. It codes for CASSSAGVTEAFF.

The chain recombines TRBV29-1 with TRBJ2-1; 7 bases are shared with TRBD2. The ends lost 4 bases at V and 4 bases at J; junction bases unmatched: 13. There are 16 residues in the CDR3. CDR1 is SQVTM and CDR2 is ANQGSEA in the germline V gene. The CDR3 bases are TGCAGCGTTGGCCCCCAGAGCGGGATGGGGTACAATGAGCAGTTCTTC. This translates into CSVGPQSGMGYNEQFF.

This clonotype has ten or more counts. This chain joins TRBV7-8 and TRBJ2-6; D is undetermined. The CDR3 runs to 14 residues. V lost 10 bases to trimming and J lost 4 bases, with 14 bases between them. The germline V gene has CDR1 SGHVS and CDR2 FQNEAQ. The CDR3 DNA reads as TGTGCCACGACCCGGATAGGAGGGGCCAACGTCCTGACTTTC. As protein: CATTRIGGANVLTF.

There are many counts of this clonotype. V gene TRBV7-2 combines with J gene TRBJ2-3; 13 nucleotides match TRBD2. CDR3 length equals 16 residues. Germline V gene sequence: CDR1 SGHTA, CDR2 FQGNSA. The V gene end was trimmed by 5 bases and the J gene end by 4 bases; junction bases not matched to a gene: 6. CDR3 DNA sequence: TGTGCCAGCAGCGCAACTAGCGGGGGGGCCGCAGATACGCAGTATTTT. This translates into CASSATSGGAADTQYF. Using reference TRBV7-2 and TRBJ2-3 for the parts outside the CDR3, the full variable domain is GAGVSQSPSNKVTEKGKDVELRCDPISGHTALYWYRQSLGQGLEFLIYFQGNSAPDKSGLPSDRFSAERTGGSVSTLTIQRTQQEDSAVYLCASSATSGGAADTQYFGPGTRLTVL.

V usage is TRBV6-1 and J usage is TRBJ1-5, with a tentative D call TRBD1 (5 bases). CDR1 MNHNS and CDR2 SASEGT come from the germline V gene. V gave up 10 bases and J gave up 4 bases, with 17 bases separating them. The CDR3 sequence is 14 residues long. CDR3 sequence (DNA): TGTGCCACCTGGAAGGGCAGGGATAATCAGCCCCAGCATTTT. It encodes CATWKGRDNQPQHF.